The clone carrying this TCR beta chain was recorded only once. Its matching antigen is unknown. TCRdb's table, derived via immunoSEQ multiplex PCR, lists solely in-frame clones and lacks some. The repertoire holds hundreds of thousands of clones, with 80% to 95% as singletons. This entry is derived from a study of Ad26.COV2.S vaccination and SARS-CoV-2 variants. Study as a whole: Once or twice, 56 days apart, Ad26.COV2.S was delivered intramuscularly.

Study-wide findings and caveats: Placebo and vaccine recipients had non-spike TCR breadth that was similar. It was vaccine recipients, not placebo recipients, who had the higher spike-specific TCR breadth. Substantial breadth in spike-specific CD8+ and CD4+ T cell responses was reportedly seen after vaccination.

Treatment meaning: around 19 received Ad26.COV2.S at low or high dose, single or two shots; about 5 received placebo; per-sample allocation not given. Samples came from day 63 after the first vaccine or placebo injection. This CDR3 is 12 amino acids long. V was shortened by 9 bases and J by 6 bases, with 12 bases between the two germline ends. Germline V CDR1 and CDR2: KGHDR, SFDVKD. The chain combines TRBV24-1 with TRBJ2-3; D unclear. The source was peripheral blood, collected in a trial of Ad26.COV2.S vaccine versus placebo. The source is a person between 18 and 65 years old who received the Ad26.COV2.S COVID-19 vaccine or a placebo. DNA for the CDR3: TGTGCCACCCGGGCCCTCGATGATACGCAGTATTTT. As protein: CATRALDDTQYF.